Presented here are 10 T cell receptor beta chains from one specimen sequenced in a study of blood T cell repertoires in COVID-19. TCRdb keeps only in-frame clones here, not all; method: immunoSEQ multiplex PCR. Here the sample spans about 75,000 clones, about 88% being singletons. The source material was peripheral blood. The receptors were gathered from a human donor in a cohort sampled during active COVID-19.

This clone was seen repeatedly, ten times or more. The CDR3 DNA is TGTGCCAGCAGCAATTCCGGGACAGGCACTTCACCCCTCCACTTT. Protein sequence: CASSNSGTGTSPLHF. This chain uses TRBV7-2 with TRBJ1-6, with 8 positions matching TRBD1. After removal of 5 bases from V and 9 bases from J, the junction contained 9 bases not matched to a gene. Germline V gene lookup returns CDR1 SGHTA and CDR2 FQGNSA. The CDR3 is 15 residues long.

This chain joins TRBV7-2 and TRBJ2-5; 14 bases align to TRBD2. The ends lost 5 bases at V and 5 bases at J; junction bases unmatched: 10. The CDR3 loop spans 17 amino acids. In germline, CDR1 is SGHTA, CDR2 FQGNSA. This CDR3 reads CASSPLGLAGAVETQYF. The CDR3, as DNA: TGTGCCAGCAGCCCTCTGGGACTAGCGGGGGCGGTGGAGACCCAGTACTTC.

V and J are TRBV5-1 and TRBJ2-5; D uncertain. This CDR3 is 12 amino acids long. V dropped 0 bases and J dropped 3 bases, with 3 bases sitting between them. Germline CDR1 is SGHRS and CDR2 is YFSETQ. The CDR3 nucleotides are TGCGCCAGCAGCTTGGGTAAAGAGACCCAGTACTTC. Protein: CASSLGKETQYF.

The CDR3, as DNA: TGCGCCAGCAGCTTAGGCGGGGTAGAGACCCAGTACTTC. As protein: CASSLGGVETQYF. The V gene is TRBV5-1, the J gene TRBJ2-5; D might be TRBD2 (6 bases). V lost 2 bases to trimming and J lost 4 bases, with 9 bases between them. The length of the CDR3 is 13 residues. Germline CDR1 SGHRS, CDR2 YFSETQ.

The chain links TRBV18 to TRBJ1-1; 8 nucleotides align to TRBD1. V gave up 2 bases and J gave up 4 bases; unmatched junction bases: 9. The CDR3 extends over 16 amino acids. In germline, CDR1 is KGHSH, CDR2 LQKENI. This CDR3 is CASSPIGQGGRTEAFF. CDR3 in DNA: TGTGCCAGCTCACCAATAGGACAGGGTGGTCGCACTGAAGCTTTCTTT.

The V gene is TRBV9, the J gene TRBJ1-2; tentatively, D is TRBD1 (6 bases). Trimming left V 7 bases short and J 4 bases short, with 23 bases between. CDR3 length: 16 amino acids. Per the germline V gene, CDR1 is SGDLS and CDR2 is YYNGEE. CDR3 amino acids: CASRTSTGPGRYGYTF. The DNA of the CDR3 is TGTGCCAGCCGGACGAGCACAGGGCCTGGCCGCTATGGCTACACCTTC. The full variable domain, its missing parts supplied by reference TRBV9 and TRBJ1-2, is DSGVTQTPKHLITATGQRVTLRCSPRSGDLSVYWYQQSLDQGLQFLIQYYNGEERAKGNILERFSAQQFPDLHSELNLSSLELGDSALYFCASRTSTGPGRYGYTFGSGTRLTVV.

This clone was observed a few times. The V call is TRBV19, the J call TRBJ1-5, with D tentatively TRBD1 (5 bases). V was trimmed by 8 bases and J by 6 bases, leaving 17 bases between them. The CDR3 is made up of 14 amino acids. The germline CDR1 and CDR2 sequences are LNHDA and SQIVND (reference sequence). CDR3 DNA: TGTGCCAGTGCTATGGGAGGGGCGGGTCAGCCCCAGCATTTT. This sequence encodes CASAMGGAGQPQHF.

The rearrangement uses TRBV5-6 and TRBJ2-5; D gene ambiguous. The CDR3 loop spans 17 amino acids. V lost 2 bases, J lost 5 bases, and 22 bases lay in between. Germline V CDR1 and CDR2: SGHDT, YYEEEE. DNA for the CDR3: TGTGCCAGCAGCTTCTCTCCGGTCAGGATTCGAAGCGAGACCCAGTACTTC. Translating gives CASSFSPVRIRSETQYF.

The genes are TRBV5-4 and TRBJ2-5, with TRBD2 identical over 12 bases. This CDR3 region has 17 residues. J was trimmed by 5 bases and V by 0 bases; bases with no gene match: 8. Germline CDR1 is SGHNT and CDR2 is YYREEE (reference sequence). The DNA for the CDR3 is TGTGCCAGCAGCTTGGAGACTAGCGGGGGCGGGCGTGAGACCCAGTACTTC. Translating gives CASSLETSGGGRETQYF.

The chain has TRBV4-3 and TRBJ2-3; no definite D call. The CDR3 is 15 residues long. The germline V gene encodes CDR1 LGHNA and CDR2 YSLEER. Trimming took off 0 bases at V and 2 bases at J, with 9 bases between the two ends. This chain's CDR3 is CASSQDGLNTDTQYF. The CDR3 DNA reads as TGCGCCAGCAGCCAAGATGGCTTAAACACAGATACGCAGTATTTT.